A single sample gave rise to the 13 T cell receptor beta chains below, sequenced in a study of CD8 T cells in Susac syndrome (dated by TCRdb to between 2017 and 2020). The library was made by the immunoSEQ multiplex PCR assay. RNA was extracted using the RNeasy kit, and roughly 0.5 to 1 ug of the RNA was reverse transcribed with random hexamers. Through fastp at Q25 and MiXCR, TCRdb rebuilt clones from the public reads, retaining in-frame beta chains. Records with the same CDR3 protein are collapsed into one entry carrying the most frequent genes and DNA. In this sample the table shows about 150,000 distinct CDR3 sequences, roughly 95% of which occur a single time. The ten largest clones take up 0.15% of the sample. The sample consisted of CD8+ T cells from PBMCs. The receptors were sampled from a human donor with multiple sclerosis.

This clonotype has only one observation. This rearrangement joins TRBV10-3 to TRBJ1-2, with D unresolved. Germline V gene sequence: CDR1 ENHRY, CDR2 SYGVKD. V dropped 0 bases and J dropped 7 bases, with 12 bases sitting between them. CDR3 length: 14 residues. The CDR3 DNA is TGTGCCATCAGTGAGTCGCGACCAACGGGTGGCTACACCTTC. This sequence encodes CAISESRPTGGYTF.

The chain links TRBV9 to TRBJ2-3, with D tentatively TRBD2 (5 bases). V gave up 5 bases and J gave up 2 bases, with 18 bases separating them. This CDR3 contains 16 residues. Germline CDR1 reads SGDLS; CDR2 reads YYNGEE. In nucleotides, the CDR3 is TGTGCCAGCAGTGCCATTTCGGGGTTAGTCACAGATACGCAGTATTTT. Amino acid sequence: CASSAISGLVTDTQYF.

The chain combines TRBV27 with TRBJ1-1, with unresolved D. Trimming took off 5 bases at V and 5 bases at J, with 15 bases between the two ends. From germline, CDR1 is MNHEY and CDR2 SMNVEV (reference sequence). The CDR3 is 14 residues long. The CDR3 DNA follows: TGTGCCAGCAGTCTGTGGGCTGGAGGGACTGAAGCTTTCTTT. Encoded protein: CASSLWAGGTEAFF.

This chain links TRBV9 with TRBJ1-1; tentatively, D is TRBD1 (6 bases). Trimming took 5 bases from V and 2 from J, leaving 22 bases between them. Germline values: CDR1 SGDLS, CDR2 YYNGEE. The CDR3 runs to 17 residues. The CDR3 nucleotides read TGTGCCAGCAGTGCTAACCCGGAGGAGGGGGTAAACACTGAAGCTTTCTTT. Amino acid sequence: CASSANPEEGVNTEAFF.

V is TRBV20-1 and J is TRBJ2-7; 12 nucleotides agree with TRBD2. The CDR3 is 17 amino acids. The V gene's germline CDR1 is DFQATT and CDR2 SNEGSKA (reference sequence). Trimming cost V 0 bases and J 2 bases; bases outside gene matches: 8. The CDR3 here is CSARETSSGGAPYEQYF. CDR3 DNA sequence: TGCAGTGCTAGAGAGACCTCTAGCGGGGGGGCCCCCTACGAGCAGTACTTC.

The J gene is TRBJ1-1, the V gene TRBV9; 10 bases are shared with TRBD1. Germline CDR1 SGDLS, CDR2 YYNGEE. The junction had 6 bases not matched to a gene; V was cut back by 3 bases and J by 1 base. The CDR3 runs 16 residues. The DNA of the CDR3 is TGTGCCAGCAGCGAAGGGGACAGGGGAAGGAACACTGAAGCTTTCTTT. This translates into CASSEGDRGRNTEAFF.

The CDR3 coding sequence is TGCAGCGTTGAAACGAAAGGTTACGAGCAGTACTTC. Protein sequence: CSVETKGYEQYF. J is TRBJ2-7 and V is TRBV29-1; D call uncertain. CDR1 SQVTM and CDR2 ANQGSEA come from the germline V gene. Trimming cost V 2 bases and J 4 bases, with 9 bases left between them. This CDR3 has 12 amino acids.

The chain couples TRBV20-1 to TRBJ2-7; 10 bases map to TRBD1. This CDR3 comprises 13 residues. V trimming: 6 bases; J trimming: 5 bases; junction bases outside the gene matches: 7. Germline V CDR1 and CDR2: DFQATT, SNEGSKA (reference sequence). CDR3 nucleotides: TGCAGTGCCCAGGGAGGGACAGGGGACGAGCAGTACTTC. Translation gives CSAQGGTGDEQYF.

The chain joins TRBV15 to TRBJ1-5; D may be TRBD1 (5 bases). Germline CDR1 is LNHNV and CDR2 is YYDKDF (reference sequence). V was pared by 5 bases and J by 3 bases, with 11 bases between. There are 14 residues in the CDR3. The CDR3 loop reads CATSPRVNNQPQHF. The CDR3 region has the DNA TGTGCCACCAGCCCCAGGGTAAACAATCAGCCCCAGCATTTT.

The CDR3 sequence is CASSGDWDSTDTQYF. The CDR3 DNA reads TGTGCCAGCAGCGGGGATTGGGACAGCACAGATACGCAGTATTTT. This rearrangement joins TRBV9 to TRBJ2-3, with D perhaps matching TRBD1 or TRBD2 (5 bases each). Looked up from germline, CDR1 is SGDLS and CDR2 is YYNGEE. The CDR3 totals 15 residues. Trimming took 3 bases from V and 0 from J, leaving 11 bases between them.

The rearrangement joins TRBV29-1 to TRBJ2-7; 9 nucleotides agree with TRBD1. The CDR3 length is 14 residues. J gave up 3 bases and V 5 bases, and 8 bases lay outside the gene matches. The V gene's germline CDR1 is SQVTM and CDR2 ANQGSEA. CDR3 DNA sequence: TGCAGCGTTCTTTCGACAGGGGGGGGCTACGAGCAGTACTTC. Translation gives CSVLSTGGGYEQYF.

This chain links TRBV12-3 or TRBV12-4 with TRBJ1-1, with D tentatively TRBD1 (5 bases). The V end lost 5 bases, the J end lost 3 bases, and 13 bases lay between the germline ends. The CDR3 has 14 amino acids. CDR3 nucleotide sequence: TGTGCCAGCAGTCCGAGGGTAGGGGACACTGAAGCTTTCTTT. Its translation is CASSPRVGDTEAFF.

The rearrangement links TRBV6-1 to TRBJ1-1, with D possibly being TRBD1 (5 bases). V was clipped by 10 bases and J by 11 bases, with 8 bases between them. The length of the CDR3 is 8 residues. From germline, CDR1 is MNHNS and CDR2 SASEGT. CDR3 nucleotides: TGTGCCACCCCAGGGGCTTTCTTT. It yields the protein CATPGAFF.